This TCR beta chain came from a study of cytomegalovirus exposure and HLA in healthy donors. Overall study findings and caveats: Rare sequences made up most TCRs, while some public TCRs were found in many donors. Donors belonging to an Asian-associated ancestry cluster reportedly showed fewer N-insertions in productive TCRs than the roughly 670-donor mean, according to what a later analysis found.

Use of 60 Vbeta and 13 Jbeta primers characterized the PCR. Sequenced by immunoSEQ multiplex PCR; TCRdb stores in-frame clones only, minus some. The sample lists tens of thousands of clones; roughly 82% were seen once. Note on this clone: Its antigen is still unknown.

The CDR3 covers 13 residues. Germline values: CDR1 MNHEY, CDR2 SVGAGI. V lost 6 bases, J lost 3 bases, and 12 bases lay in between. J is TRBJ2-7 and V is TRBV6-5; TRBD1 might be the D (7 bases). The sample consisted of PBMCs. The TCR was taken from a male donor in good health and CMV-seropositive. This chain's CDR3 is CASRRDSLYEQYF. CDR3 in DNA: TGTGCCAGCAGGCGGGACAGTCTCTACGAGCAGTACTTC.